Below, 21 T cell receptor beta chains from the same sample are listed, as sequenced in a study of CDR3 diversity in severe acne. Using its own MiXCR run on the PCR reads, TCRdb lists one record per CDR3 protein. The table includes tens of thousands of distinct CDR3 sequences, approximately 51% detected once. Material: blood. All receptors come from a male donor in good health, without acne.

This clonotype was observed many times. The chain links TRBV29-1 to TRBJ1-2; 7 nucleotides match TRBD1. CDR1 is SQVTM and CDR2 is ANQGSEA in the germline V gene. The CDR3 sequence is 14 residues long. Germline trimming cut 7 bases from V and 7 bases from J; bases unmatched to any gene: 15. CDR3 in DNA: TGCAGCGGGGTGAGGGCAGGGGGGATAGGTGGCTACACCTTC. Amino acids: CSGVRAGGIGGYTF. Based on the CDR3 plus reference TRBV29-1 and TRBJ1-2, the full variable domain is SAVISQKPSRDICQRGTSLTIQCQVDSQVTMMFWYRQQPGQSLTLIATANQGSEATYESGFVIDKFPISRPNLTFSTLTVSNMSPEDSSIYLCSGVRAGGIGGYTFGSGTRLTVV.

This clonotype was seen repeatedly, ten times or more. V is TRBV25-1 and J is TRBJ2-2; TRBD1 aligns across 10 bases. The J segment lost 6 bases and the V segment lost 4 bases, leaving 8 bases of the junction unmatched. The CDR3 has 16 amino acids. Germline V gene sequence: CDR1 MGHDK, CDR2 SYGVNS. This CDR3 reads CASSGPPGQGAGELFF. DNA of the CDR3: TGTGCCAGCAGTGGACCGCCCGGACAGGGGGCCGGGGAGCTGTTTTTT.

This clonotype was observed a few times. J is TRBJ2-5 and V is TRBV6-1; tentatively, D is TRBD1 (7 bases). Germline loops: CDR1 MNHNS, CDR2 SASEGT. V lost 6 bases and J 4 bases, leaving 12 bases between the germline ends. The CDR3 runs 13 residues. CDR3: CASRQGRGETQYF. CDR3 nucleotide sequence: TGTGCCAGCAGACAGGGGCGGGGAGAGACCCAGTACTTC.

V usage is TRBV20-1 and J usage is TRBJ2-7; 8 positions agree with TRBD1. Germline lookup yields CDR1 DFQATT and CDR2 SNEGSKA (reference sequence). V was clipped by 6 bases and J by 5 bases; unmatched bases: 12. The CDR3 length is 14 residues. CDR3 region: CSARTGGLRDEQYF. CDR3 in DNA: TGCAGTGCCAGAACAGGGGGACTTAGGGACGAGCAGTACTTC.

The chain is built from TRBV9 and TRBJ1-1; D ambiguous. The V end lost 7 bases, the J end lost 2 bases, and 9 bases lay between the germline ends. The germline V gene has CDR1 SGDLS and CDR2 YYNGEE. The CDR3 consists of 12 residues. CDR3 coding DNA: TGTGCCAGCGGGCGGGGAAACACTGAAGCTTTCTTT. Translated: CASGRGNTEAFF.

The CDR3 DNA sequence: TGTGCCAGCAGTGACCGGGGGACAGGGATCGGAGAGACCCAGTACTTC. Its protein is CASSDRGTGIGETQYF. V is TRBV2 and J is TRBJ2-5, with 9 bases lining up with TRBD1. Germline V lookup: CDR1 SNHLY, CDR2 FYNNEI. The V and J ends lost 3 bases and 4 bases, in that order; junction bases with no gene match: 9. The CDR3 consists of 16 residues. Complete variable domain (other parts from reference TRBV2 and TRBJ2-5): EPEVTQTPSHQVTQMGQEVILRCVPISNHLYFYWYRQILGQKVEFLVSFYNNEISEKSEIFDDQFSVERPDGSNFTLKIRSTKLEDSAMYFCASSDRGTGIGETQYFGPGTRLLVL.

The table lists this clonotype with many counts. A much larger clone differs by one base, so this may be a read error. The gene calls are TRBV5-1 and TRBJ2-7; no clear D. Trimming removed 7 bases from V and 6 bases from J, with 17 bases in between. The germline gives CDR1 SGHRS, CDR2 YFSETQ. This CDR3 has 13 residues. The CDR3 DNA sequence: TGCGCCAGCTCGGGCGGCACCCCCCTCGAGCAGTACTTC. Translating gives CASSGGTPLEQYF.

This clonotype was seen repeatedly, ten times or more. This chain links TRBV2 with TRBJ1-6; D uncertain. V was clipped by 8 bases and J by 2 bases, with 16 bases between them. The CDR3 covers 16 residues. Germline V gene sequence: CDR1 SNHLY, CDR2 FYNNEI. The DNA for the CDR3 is TGTGCCAGCTTTCGGGGAAAGTCGACCTATAATTCACCCCTCCACTTT. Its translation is CASFRGKSTYNSPLHF.

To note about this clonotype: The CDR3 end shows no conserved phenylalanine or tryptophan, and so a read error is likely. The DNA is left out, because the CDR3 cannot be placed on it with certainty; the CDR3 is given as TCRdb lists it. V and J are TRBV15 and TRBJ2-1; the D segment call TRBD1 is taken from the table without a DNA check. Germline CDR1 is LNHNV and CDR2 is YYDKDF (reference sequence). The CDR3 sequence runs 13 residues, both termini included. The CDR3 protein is CASQRAGGHEKFL.

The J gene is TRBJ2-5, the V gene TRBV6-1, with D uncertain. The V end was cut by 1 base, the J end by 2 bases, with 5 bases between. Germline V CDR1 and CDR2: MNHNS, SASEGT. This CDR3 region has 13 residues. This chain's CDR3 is CASSEGDQETQYF. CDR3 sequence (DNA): TGTGCCAGCAGTGAAGGGGATCAAGAGACCCAGTACTTC.

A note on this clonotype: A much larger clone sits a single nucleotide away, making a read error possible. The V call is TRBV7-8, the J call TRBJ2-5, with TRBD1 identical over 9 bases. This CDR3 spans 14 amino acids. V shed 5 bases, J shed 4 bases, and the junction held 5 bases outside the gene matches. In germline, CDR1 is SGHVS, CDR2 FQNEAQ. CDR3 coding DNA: TGTGCCAGCAGCACGGACAGGGGACGAGAGACCCAGTACTTC. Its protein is CASSTDRGRETQYF. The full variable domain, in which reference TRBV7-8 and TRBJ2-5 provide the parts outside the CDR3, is GAGVSQSPRYKVAKRGQDVALRCDPISGHVSLFWYQQALGQGPEFLTYFQNEAQLDKSGLPSDRFFAERPEGSVSTLKIQRTQQEDSAVYLCASSTDRGRETQYFGPGTRLLVL.

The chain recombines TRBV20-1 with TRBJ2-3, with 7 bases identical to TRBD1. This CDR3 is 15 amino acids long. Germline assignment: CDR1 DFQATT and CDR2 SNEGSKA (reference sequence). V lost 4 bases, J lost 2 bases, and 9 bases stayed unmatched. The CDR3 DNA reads TGCAGTGCTAAACGACAGGGAAGGATCACAGATACGCAGTATTTT. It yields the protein CSAKRQGRITDTQYF.

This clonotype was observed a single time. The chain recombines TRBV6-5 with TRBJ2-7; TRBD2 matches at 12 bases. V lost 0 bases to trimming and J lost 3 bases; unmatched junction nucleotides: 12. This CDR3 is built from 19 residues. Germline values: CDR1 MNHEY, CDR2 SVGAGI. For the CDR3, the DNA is TGTGCCAGCAGTTACTCGATGCCTAACGGACTAGCGGGGATCTACGAGCAGTACTTC. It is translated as CASSYSMPNGLAGIYEQYF.

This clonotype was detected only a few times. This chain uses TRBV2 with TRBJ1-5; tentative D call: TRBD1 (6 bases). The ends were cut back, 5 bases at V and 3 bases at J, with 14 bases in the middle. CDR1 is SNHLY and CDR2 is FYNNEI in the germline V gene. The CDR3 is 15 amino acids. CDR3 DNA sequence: TGTGCCAGCAGTACGGGGGCTCGGGTCAATCAGCCCCAGCATTTT. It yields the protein CASSTGARVNQPQHF.

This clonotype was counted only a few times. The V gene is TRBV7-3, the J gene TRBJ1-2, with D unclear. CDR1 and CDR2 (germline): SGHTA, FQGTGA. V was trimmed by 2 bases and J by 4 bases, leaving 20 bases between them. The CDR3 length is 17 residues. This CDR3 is CASSLAGGLDRAYGYTF. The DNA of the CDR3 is TGTGCCAGCAGCTTAGCCGGAGGGCTCGATAGAGCCTATGGCTACACCTTC. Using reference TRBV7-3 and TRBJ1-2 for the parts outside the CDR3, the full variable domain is GAGVSQTPSNKVTEKGKYVELRCDPISGHTALYWYRQSLGQGPEFLIYFQGTGAADDSGLPNDRFFAVRPEGSVSTLKIQRTERGDSAVYLCASSLAGGLDRAYGYTFGSGTRLTVV.

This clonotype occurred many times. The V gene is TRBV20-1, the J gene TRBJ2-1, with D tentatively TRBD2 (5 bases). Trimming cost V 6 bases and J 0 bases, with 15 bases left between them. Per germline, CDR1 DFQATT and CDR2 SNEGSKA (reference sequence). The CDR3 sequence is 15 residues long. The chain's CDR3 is CSARGLQSSYNEQFF. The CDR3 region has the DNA TGCAGTGCCCGAGGACTCCAAAGCTCCTACAATGAGCAGTTCTTC.

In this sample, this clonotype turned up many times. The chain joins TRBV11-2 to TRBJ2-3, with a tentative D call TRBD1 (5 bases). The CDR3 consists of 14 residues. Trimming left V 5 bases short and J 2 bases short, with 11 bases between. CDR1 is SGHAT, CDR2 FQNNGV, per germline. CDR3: CASSEKGYTDTQYF. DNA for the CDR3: TGTGCCAGCAGCGAAAAGGGGTACACAGATACGCAGTATTTT.

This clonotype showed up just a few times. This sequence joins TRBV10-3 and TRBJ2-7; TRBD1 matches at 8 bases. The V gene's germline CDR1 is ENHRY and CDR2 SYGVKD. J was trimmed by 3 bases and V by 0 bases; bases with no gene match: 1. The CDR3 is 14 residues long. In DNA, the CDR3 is TGTGCCATCAGTGAGTCCGGACAGGGCTACGAGCAGTACTTC. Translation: CAISESGQGYEQYF.

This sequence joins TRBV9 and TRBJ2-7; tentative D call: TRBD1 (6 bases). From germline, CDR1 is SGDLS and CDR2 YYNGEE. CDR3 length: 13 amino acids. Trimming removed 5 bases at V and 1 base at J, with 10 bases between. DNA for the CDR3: TGTGCCAGCAGTCGGACAGTTTCCTACGAGCAGTACTTC. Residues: CASSRTVSYEQYF. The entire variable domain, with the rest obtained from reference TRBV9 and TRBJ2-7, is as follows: DSGVTQTPKHLITATGQRVTLRCSPRSGDLSVYWYQQSLDQGLQFLIQYYNGEERAKGNILERFSAQQFPDLHSELNLSSLELGDSALYFCASSRTVSYEQYFGPGTRLTVT.

This CDR3 is CASSEYGTAYTF. The CDR3 DNA reads as TGTGCCAGCAGTGAATATGGGACAGCTTACACCTTC. This rearrangement joins TRBV6-1 to TRBJ1-2, with TRBD1 matching over 7 bases. This CDR3 is 12 amino acids long. The germline V gene has CDR1 MNHNS and CDR2 SASEGT. The ends lost 2 bases at V and 11 bases at J; junction bases unmatched: 5.

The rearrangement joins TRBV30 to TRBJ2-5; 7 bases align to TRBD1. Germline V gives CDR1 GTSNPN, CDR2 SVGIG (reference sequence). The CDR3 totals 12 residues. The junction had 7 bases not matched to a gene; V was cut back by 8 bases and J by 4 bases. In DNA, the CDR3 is TGTGCCACCACAGGGGCGGGAGAGACCCAGTACTTC. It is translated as CATTGAGETQYF.